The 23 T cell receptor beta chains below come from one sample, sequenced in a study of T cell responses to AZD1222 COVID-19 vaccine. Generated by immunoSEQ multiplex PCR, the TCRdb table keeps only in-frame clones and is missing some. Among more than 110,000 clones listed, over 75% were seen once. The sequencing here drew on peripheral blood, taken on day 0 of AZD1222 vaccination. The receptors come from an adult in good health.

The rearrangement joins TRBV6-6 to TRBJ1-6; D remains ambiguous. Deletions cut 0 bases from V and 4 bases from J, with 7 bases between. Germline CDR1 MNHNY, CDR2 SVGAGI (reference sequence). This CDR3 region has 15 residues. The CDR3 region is CASSYSRGYNSPLHF. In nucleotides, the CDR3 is TGTGCCAGCAGTTACTCTCGGGGATATAATTCACCCCTCCACTTT.

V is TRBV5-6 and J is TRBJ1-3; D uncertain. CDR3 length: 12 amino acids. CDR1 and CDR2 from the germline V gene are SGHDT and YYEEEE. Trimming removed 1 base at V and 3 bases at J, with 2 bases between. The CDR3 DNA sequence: TGTGCCAGCAGCTTGATTGGAAACACCATATATTTT. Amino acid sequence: CASSLIGNTIYF.

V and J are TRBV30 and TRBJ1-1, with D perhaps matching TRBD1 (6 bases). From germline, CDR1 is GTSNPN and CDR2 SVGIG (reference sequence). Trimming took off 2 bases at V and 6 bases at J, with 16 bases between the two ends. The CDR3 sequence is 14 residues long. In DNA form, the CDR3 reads TGTGCCTGGAGTATCCGAGGTGGGGGCTCTGAAGCTTTCTTT. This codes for CAWSIRGGGSEAFF.

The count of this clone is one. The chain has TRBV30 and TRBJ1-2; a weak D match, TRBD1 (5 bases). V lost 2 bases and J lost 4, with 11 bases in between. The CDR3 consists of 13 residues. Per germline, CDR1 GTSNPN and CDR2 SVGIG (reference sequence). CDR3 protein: CAWSPQGPYGYTF. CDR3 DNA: TGTGCCTGGAGTCCCCAGGGACCCTATGGCTACACCTTC. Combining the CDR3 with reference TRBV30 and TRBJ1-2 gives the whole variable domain SQTIHQWPATLVQPVGSPLSLECTVEGTSNPNLYWYRQAAGRGLQLLFYSVGIGQISSEVPQNLSASRPQDRQFILSSKKLLLSDSGFYLCAWSPQGPYGYTFGSGTRLTVV.

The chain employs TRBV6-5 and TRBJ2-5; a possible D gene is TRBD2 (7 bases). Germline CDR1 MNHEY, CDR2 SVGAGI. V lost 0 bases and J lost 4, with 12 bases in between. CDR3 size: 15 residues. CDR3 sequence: CASSYSIRGAETQYF. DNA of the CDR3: TGTGCCAGCAGTTACTCGATCCGGGGGGCAGAGACCCAGTACTTC.

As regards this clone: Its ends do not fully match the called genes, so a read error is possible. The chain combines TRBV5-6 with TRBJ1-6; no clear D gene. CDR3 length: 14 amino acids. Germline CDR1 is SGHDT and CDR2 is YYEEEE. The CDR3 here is CASRPTLYNSPLDF. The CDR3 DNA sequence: TGTGCCAGCAGGCCGACCCTTTATAATTCACCCCTCGACTTT.

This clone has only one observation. CDR3 in DNA: TGTGCCTGGGGACAGGTGAACATGAACACTGAAGCTTTCTTT. It is translated as CAWGQVNMNTEAFF. V gene TRBV30 combines with J gene TRBJ1-1; 7 nucleotides match TRBD1. The CDR3 loop spans 14 amino acids. Germline V gives CDR1 GTSNPN, CDR2 SVGIG (reference sequence). Trimming cost V 5 bases and J 0 bases; bases outside gene matches: 6.

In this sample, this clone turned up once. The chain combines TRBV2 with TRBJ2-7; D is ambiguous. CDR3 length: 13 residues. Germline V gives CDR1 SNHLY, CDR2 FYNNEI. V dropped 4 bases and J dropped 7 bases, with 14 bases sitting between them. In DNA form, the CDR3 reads TGTGCCAGCAGTGGTCAGGCGGCTGGGGAGCAGTACTTC. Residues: CASSGQAAGEQYF.

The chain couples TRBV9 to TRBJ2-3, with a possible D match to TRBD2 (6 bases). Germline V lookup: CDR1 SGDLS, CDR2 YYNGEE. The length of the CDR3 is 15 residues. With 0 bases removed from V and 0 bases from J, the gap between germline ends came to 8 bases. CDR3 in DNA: TGTGCCAGCAGCGTAGAGGCGGGGAGCACAGATACGCAGTATTTT. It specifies CASSVEAGSTDTQYF.

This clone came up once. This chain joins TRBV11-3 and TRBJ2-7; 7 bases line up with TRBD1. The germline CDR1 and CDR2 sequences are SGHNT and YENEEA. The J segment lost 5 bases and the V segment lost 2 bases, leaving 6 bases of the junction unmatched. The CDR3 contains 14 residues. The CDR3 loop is CASSLRAGGDEQYF. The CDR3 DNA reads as TGTGCCAGCAGCTTACGGGCAGGGGGAGACGAGCAGTACTTC. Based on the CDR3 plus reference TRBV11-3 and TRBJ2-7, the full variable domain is EAGVVQSPRYKIIEKKQPVAFWCNPISGHNTLYWYLQNLGQGPELLIRYENEEAVDDSQLPKDRFSAERLKGVDSTLKIQPAELGDSAVYLCASSLRAGGDEQYFGPGTRLTVT.

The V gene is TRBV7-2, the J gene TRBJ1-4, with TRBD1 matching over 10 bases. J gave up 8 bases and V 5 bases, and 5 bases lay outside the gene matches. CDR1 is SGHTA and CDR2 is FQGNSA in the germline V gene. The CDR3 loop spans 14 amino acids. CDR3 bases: TGTGCCAGCAGCGTGACAGGGGGCCTGGAAAAACTGTTTTTT. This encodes CASSVTGGLEKLFF.

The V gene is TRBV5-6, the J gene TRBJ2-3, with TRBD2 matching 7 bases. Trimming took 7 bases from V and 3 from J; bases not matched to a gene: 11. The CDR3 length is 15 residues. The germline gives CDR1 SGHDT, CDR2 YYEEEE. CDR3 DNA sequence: TGTGCCAGCTCCCCGTCGAGACTAGCTACAGATACGCAGTATTTT. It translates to CASSPSRLATDTQYF.

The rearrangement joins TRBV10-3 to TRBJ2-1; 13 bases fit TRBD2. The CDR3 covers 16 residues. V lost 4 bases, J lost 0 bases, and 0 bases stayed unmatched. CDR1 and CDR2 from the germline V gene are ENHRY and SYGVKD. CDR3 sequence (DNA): TGTGCCATCAGTGGGACTAGCGGGGGCTCCTACAATGAGCAGTTCTTC. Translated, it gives CAISGTSGGSYNEQFF.

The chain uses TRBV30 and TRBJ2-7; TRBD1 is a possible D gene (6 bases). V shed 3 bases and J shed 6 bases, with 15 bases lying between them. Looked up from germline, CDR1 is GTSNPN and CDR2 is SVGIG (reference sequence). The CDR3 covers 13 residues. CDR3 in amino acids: CAWSPMGAGEQYF. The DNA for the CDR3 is TGTGCCTGGAGCCCGATGGGGGCTGGCGAGCAGTACTTC.

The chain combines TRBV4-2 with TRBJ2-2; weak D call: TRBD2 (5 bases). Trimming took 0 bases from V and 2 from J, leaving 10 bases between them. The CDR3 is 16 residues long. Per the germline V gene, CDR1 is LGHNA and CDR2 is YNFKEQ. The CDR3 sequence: CASSQDGGLNTGELFF. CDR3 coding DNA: TGTGCCAGCAGCCAAGATGGCGGGCTCAACACCGGGGAGCTGTTTTTT.

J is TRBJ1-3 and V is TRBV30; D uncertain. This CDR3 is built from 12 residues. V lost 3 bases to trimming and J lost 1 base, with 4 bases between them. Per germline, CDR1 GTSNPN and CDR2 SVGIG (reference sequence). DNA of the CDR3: TGTGCCTGGAGGGAGTCTGGAAACACCATATATTTT. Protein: CAWRESGNTIYF. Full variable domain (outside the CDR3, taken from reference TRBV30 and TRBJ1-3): SQTIHQWPATLVQPVGSPLSLECTVEGTSNPNLYWYRQAAGRGLQLLFYSVGIGQISSEVPQNLSASRPQDRQFILSSKKLLLSDSGFYLCAWRESGNTIYFGEGSWLTVV.

CDR3 nucleotide sequence: TGTGCCAGTACTGTGGTTAAAGGCTACACCTTC. Protein: CASTVVKGYTF. The chain recombines TRBV19 with TRBJ1-2; D is unclear. CDR1 is LNHDA and CDR2 is SQIVND in the germline V gene (reference sequence). The CDR3 extends over 11 amino acids. V was trimmed by 7 bases and J by 8 bases, leaving 11 bases between them.

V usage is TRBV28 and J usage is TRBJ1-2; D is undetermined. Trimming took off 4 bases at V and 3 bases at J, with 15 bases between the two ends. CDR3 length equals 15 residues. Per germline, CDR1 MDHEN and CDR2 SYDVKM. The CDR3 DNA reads TGTGCCAGCAGTTCGGAGGAGGCTGGGGACTATGGCTACACCTTC. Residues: CASSSEEAGDYGYTF.

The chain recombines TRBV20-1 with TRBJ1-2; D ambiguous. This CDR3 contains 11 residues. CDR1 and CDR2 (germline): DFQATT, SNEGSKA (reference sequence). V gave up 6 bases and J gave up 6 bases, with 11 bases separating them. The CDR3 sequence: CSAPSGDGYTF. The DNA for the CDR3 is TGCAGTGCCCCGTCGGGCGATGGCTACACCTTC.

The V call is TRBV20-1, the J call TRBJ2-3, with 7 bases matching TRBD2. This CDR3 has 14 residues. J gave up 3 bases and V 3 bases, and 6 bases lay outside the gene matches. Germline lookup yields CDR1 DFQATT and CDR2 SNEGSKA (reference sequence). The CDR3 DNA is TGCAGTGCTAGTCGGGGGGTTGGAACAGATACGCAGTATTTT. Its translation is CSASRGVGTDTQYF.

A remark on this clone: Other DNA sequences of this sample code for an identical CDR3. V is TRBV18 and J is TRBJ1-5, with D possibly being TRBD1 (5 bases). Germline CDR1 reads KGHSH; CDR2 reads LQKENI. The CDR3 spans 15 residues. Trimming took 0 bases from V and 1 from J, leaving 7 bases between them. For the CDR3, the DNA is TGTGCCAGCTCACCACCGGGGGGGAGCAATCAGCCCCAGCATTTT. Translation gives CASSPPGGSNQPQHF.

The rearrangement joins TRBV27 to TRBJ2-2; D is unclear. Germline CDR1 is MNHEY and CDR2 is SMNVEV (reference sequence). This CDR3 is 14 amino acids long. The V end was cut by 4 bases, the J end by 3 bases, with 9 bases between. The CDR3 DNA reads TGTGCCAGCAGTTCCTCCATGGACACCGGGGAGCTGTTTTTT. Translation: CASSSSMDTGELFF.

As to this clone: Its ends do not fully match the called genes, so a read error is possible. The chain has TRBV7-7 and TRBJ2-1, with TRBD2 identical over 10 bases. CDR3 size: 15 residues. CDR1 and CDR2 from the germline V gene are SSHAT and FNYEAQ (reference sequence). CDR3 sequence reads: CASSLLAGDSSEQFF. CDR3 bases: TGTGCTAGCAGCTTGCTAGCGGGAGACTCAAGTGAGCAGTTCTTC.